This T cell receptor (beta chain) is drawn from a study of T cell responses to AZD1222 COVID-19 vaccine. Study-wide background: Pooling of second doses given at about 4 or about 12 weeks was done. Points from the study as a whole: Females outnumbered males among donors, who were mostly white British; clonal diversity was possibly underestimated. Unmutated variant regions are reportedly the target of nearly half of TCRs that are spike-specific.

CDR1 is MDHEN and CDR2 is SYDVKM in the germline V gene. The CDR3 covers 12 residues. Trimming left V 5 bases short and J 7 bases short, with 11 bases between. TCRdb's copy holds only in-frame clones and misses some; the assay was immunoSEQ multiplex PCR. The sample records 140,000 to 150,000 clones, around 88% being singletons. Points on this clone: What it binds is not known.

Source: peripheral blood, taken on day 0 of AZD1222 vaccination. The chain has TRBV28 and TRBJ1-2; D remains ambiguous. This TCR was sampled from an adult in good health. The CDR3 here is CASSPLLSGYTF. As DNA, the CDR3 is TGTGCCAGCAGTCCACTTCTTTCTGGCTACACCTTC.